This T cell receptor beta chain was captured by sequencing in a study of blood T cell repertoires in COVID-19. The V gene lost 0 bases and the J gene lost 5 bases, with 12 bases spanning the gap. The germline V gene encodes CDR1 SGHTS and CDR2 YDEGEE. The CDR3 runs 15 residues. Repertoires were generated with immunoSEQ multiplex PCR, while TCRdb's copy carries only in-frame clones and drops some. Of about 280,000 clones in the sample, 85% were seen once. This sequence joins TRBV5-8 and TRBJ2-1, with D perhaps TRBD2 (6 bases). Sequencing input: PBMCs or T cells enriched from blood (not recorded which). The receptor was derived from a woman aged 50 to 60 who had recovered from COVID-19. DNA of the CDR3: TGTGCCAGCAGCTTGGCCCGACTAGAGAACAATGAGCAGTTCTTC. Translation: CASSLARLENNEQFF.